The 10 T cell receptor beta chains presented below share a single source sample, sequenced in a study of blood T cell repertoires in COVID-19. Assay: immunoSEQ multiplex PCR; the TCRdb copy retains only in-frame clones and omits some. The table includes 150,000 to 200,000 clones, 85% to 90% detected once. The sample was peripheral blood. The receptors derive from a woman between 70 and 85 years old with COVID-19, enrolled during active disease.

This clone has only a few counts. The chain has TRBV10-3 and TRBJ1-3; TRBD1 matches 7 bases. The CDR3 consists of 15 residues. V trimming: 10 bases; J trimming: 0 bases; junction bases outside the gene matches: 9. The germline V gene encodes CDR1 ENHRY and CDR2 SYGVKD. For the CDR3, the DNA is TGTGCCACCACAGGGGCCCGTCTCTCTGGAAACACCATATATTTT. Protein sequence: CATTGARLSGNTIYF.

V usage is TRBV6-5 and J usage is TRBJ2-2; perhaps TRBD1 as D (6 bases). Trimming stripped 7 bases from V and 2 bases from J, with 11 bases between. The CDR3 extends over 14 amino acids. Germline CDR1 MNHEY, CDR2 SVGAGI. CDR3 amino acids: CASMRTANTGELFF. CDR3 nucleotide sequence: TGTGCCAGCATGAGGACAGCCAACACCGGGGAGCTGTTTTTT.

The V and J genes are TRBV4-2 and TRBJ2-7; 9 bases line up with TRBD2. The V and J ends lost 4 bases and 3 bases, in that order; junction bases with no gene match: 7. The CDR3 is made up of 15 amino acids. Looked up from germline, CDR1 is LGHNA and CDR2 is YNFKEQ. In DNA form, the CDR3 reads TGTGCCAGCAGCCGACTAGCGGAGGGCCTCTACGAGCAGTACTTC. Its translation: CASSRLAEGLYEQYF.

The chain joins TRBV19 to TRBJ2-5; 12 bases agree with TRBD1. J was trimmed by 6 bases and V by 5 bases; bases with no gene match: 10. CDR3 length equals 16 residues. Per germline, CDR1 LNHDA and CDR2 SQIVND (reference sequence). For the CDR3, the DNA is TGTGCCAGTAGTCCAACCGGGACAGGGGGCGCGAAGACCCAGTACTTC. This translates into CASSPTGTGGAKTQYF.

The rearrangement links TRBV29-1 to TRBJ1-1; D call uncertain. This CDR3 is built from 9 residues. Trimming cost V 4 bases and J 10 bases, with 7 bases left between them. CDR1 and CDR2 from the germline V gene are SQVTM and ANQGSEA. Here the CDR3 reads CSVVEGAFF. DNA of the CDR3: TGCAGCGTTGTCGAGGGAGCTTTCTTT.

The V call is TRBV7-9, the J call TRBJ2-6, with TRBD1 identical over 9 bases. With V trimmed by 7 bases and J by 0 bases, 7 bases remained unmatched. CDR3 length: 17 amino acids. In germline, CDR1 is SEHNR, CDR2 FQNEAQ (reference sequence). The CDR3 loop reads CASTLTGGNSGANVLTF. CDR3 nucleotide sequence: TGTGCCAGCACCTTGACAGGGGGAAACTCTGGGGCCAACGTCCTGACTTTC.

The J gene is TRBJ1-4, the V gene TRBV6-5; a possible D gene is TRBD1 (6 bases). V gave up 6 bases and J gave up 4 bases, with 6 bases separating them. The CDR3 loop spans 12 amino acids. Germline V gene data show CDR1 as MNHEY and CDR2 as SVGAGI. CDR3 in DNA: TGTGCCAGCAGGGACAGTAATGAAAAACTGTTTTTT. Its translation: CASRDSNEKLFF.

V usage is TRBV7-2 and J usage is TRBJ2-3; D is ambiguous. Between the trimmed V and J ends, which lost 6 bases and 4 bases, there was a span of 8 bases. CDR1 and CDR2 from the germline V gene are SGHTA and FQGNSA. The CDR3 sequence is 12 residues long. The CDR3 sequence: CASRKWPDTQYF. For the CDR3, the DNA is TGTGCCAGCAGGAAGTGGCCAGATACGCAGTATTTT.

This chain joins TRBV21-1 and TRBJ2-7; TRBD1 is the table's D call and was not checked against the DNA. TRBV21-1 is an annotated pseudogene. The CDR3 totals 15 residues. The CDR3 coding sequence is TGTGCCAGCAGCAAAGTACAGGGTGCGGTCTACGAGCAGTACTTC. Amino acid sequence: CASSKVQGAVYEQYF.

V and J are TRBV5-1 and TRBJ2-3, with 7 bases matching TRBD2. Looked up from germline, CDR1 is SGHRS and CDR2 is YFSETQ. Trimming cost V 5 bases and J 2 bases; bases outside gene matches: 17. This CDR3 contains 18 residues. In DNA form, the CDR3 reads TGCGCCAGCAGAGCTGGCATCCCCGCTAGCGGAACCACAGATACGCAGTATTTT. It specifies CASRAGIPASGTTDTQYF.